Presented here are 9 T cell receptor beta chains from one specimen sequenced in a study of shared clonotypes between healthy human individuals. Method: immunoSEQ multiplex PCR; TCRdb's copy keeps in-frame clones and lacks some. There are 950,000 to 1,300,000 clones in the sample; about 75% occur only once, and 1.4% to 1.5% lies in the top ten. Sequencing was performed on memory CD4+ T cells sorted from blood. Subset described: CD45RA-negative fraction. Source of these receptors: a man between 18 and 35 years old in good health.

V and J are TRBV5-6 and TRBJ2-5; D is possibly TRBD2 (6 bases). The germline CDR1 and CDR2 sequences are SGHDT and YYEEEE. The CDR3 covers 15 residues. The V and J ends lost 4 bases and 4 bases respectively, with 17 bases between them. CDR3 sequence reads: CASSGGPGVGETQYF. The CDR3 DNA reads as TGTGCCAGCAGCGGGGGTCCGGGAGTTGGAGAGACCCAGTACTTC.

This clone was observed at least ten times. The chain recombines TRBV2 with TRBJ2-3, with D tentatively TRBD1 (6 bases). The CDR3 spans 13 residues. V shed 6 bases and J shed 3 bases, with 10 bases lying between them. CDR1 SNHLY and CDR2 FYNNEI come from the germline V gene. The CDR3 loop reads CASSTGLTDTQYF. CDR3 DNA sequence: TGTGCCAGCAGCACAGGGTTGACAGATACGCAGTATTTT.

This chain connects TRBV28 to TRBJ2-5; perhaps D is TRBD1 or TRBD2 (5 bases each). Looked up from germline, CDR1 is MDHEN and CDR2 is SYDVKM. The CDR3 sequence is 13 residues long. Trimming removed 6 bases at V and 4 bases at J, with 12 bases between. CDR3 DNA: TGTGCCAGCAGATCCGGGACCCCAGAGACCCAGTACTTC. It is translated as CASRSGTPETQYF.

This clone showed up just a few times. This chain connects TRBV10-3 to TRBJ2-5; 8 bases are a match to TRBD1. Germline-derived CDR1 and CDR2 are ENHRY and SYGVKD. The CDR3 is 14 amino acids. With V trimmed by 7 bases and J by 2 bases, 6 bases remained unmatched. CDR3 sequence reads: CAIKPGQEQETQYF. CDR3 in DNA: TGTGCCATCAAACCGGGACAGGAACAAGAGACCCAGTACTTC.

The chain joins TRBV30 to TRBJ2-5, with TRBD2 matching over 7 bases. The J call could be wrong; TRBJ2-7 is a better fit for the DNA end. Germline values: CDR1 GTSNPN, CDR2 SVGIG (reference sequence). This CDR3 is built from 15 residues. In DNA, the CDR3 is TGTGCCTGGAGTGTTTCCGGGACTACTTCCTACGAGCAGTACTTC. The encoded protein is CAWSVSGTTSYEQYF.

The CDR3 spells CASSPGGLRNTIYF. The CDR3 coding sequence is TGTGCCAGCAGCCCTGGAGGGCTGCGAAACACCATATATTTT. This chain joins TRBV7-2 and TRBJ1-3; no clear D gene. Germline CDR1 SGHTA, CDR2 FQGNSA. V was trimmed by 5 bases and J by 5 bases, leaving 13 bases between them. The CDR3 runs to 14 residues. Drawing the rest from reference TRBV7-2 and TRBJ1-3, the complete variable domain is GAGVSQSPSNKVTEKGKDVELRCDPISGHTALYWYRQSLGQGLEFLIYFQGNSAPDKSGLPSDRFSAERTGGSVSTLTIQRTQQEDSAVYLCASSPGGLRNTIYFGEGSWLTVV.

The rearrangement links TRBV6-1 to TRBJ1-3; 7 bases align to TRBD1. CDR3 length: 15 amino acids. The V gene end was trimmed by 3 bases and the J gene end by 4 bases; junction bases not matched to a gene: 6. CDR1 is MNHNS and CDR2 is SASEGT in the germline V gene. The CDR3 bases are TGTGCCAGCAGTGACGATTCGACAGGGGGAAACACCATATATTTT. Translation: CASSDDSTGGNTIYF.

The V call is TRBV19, the J call TRBJ1-5; a weak D match, TRBD1 (6 bases). This CDR3 is 16 amino acids long. CDR1 and CDR2 (germline): LNHDA, SQIVND (reference sequence). V lost 6 bases and J lost 5, with 20 bases in between. DNA for the CDR3: TGTGCCAGTAGCCCCCGATCCGGGACATCAGATCAGCCCCAGCATTTT. Translated: CASSPRSGTSDQPQHF.

This clone showed up many times. The DNA for the CDR3 is TGTGCCAGTAGTTGGGACAGTGTCTATGGCTACACCTTC. Translating gives CASSWDSVYGYTF. The V and J genes are TRBV19 and TRBJ1-2; 7 nucleotides agree with TRBD1. This CDR3 spans 13 amino acids. Germline V gene sequence: CDR1 LNHDA, CDR2 SQIVND (reference sequence). V gave up 5 bases and J gave up 4 bases; unmatched junction bases: 4.